This passage covers 31 T cell receptor beta chains from one sample sequenced in a study of regulatory T cells in long-lasting Graves disease. Libraries of TCR beta came from iRepertoire HTBI primers plus Arm-PCR of CDR3 regions. TCRdb analysed the multiplex PCR reads with MiXCR anew, one entry per CDR3 protein. The sample contains 400,000 to 500,000 distinct CDR3 sequences, roughly 21% of which appear only once. Time point given: persistent/refractory GD, antithyroid drugs over 5 years with positive TRAb. Generation of the TCR library employed RNA extracted from PBMCs. Here the sequenced sample was peripheral blood mononuclear cells (PBMCs), taken when the disease was refractory, from a patient treated with antithyroid drugs. Every receptor here comes from a female donor with Graves disease.

The chain couples TRBV20-1 to TRBJ2-5, with 7 bases aligning to TRBD1. V shed 5 bases, J shed 1 base, and the junction held 4 bases outside the gene matches. There are 13 residues in the CDR3. Germline V lookup: CDR1 DFQATT, CDR2 SNEGSKA (reference sequence). The CDR3 protein is CSAFRDSQETQYF. The CDR3 nucleotides read TGCAGTGCTTTCCGGGACAGCCAAGAGACCCAGTACTTC.

This chain links TRBV28 with TRBJ2-5; 14 bases align to TRBD2. CDR3 size: 16 residues. Germline CDR1 MDHEN, CDR2 SYDVKM. The trim removed 7 bases at V and 2 bases at J, leaving 6 bases unmatched. CDR3 residues: CASNQGLAGVQETQYF. In nucleotides, the CDR3 is TGTGCCAGCAATCAGGGACTAGCGGGAGTTCAAGAGACCCAGTACTTC.

This clonotype occurred once. This clone may be a read error of a much larger clone one base away. V is TRBV20-1 and J is TRBJ1-6; 7 bases are shared with TRBD1. CDR1 is DFQATT, CDR2 SNEGSKA, per germline (reference sequence). The CDR3 runs 15 residues. The CDR3 sequence: CTAPSVTGNNSPLHF. The CDR3 DNA follows: TGCACTGCACCGTCCGTGACAGGGAATAATTCACCCCTCCACTTT.

J is TRBJ2-5 and V is TRBV19, with D uncertain. This CDR3 contains 14 residues. CDR1 and CDR2 from the germline V gene are LNHDA and SQIVND (reference sequence). V was shortened by 3 bases and J by 6 bases, with 14 bases between the two germline ends. The DNA for the CDR3 is TGTGCCAGTAGTATGGGTCCTGGGTTCAAGACCCAGTACTTC. It is translated as CASSMGPGFKTQYF.

This clonotype was observed many times. The chain couples TRBV29-1 to TRBJ1-2; possibly TRBD1 for D (6 bases). Trimming removed 4 bases at V and 7 bases at J, with 13 bases between. The CDR3 extends over 12 amino acids. Germline CDR1 is SQVTM and CDR2 is ANQGSEA. CDR3 sequence (DNA): TGCAGCGTTGGTAAACAGGGTTCTGGCTACACCTTC. Translation gives CSVGKQGSGYTF.

This clonotype has only a few counts. The J gene is TRBJ2-7, the V gene TRBV7-9; 9 bases fit TRBD1. The V gene's germline CDR1 is SEHNR and CDR2 FQNEAQ (reference sequence). The junction had 5 bases not matched to a gene; V was cut back by 2 bases and J by 6 bases. The CDR3 loop spans 14 amino acids. In nucleotides, the CDR3 is TGTGCCAGCAGCTTACCTCGGGACAGGGCCGAGCAGTACTTC. It is translated as CASSLPRDRAEQYF.

This clonotype has a count of ten or more. The V and J genes are TRBV5-6 and TRBJ1-4, with no clear D. There are 14 residues in the CDR3. In germline, CDR1 is SGHDT, CDR2 YYEEEE. V shed 1 base and J shed 1 base, with 5 bases lying between them. The CDR3 reads CASSLWRTNEKLFF. In DNA, the CDR3 is TGTGCCAGCAGCTTGTGGAGAACTAATGAAAAACTGTTTTTT.

This clonotype was seen ten or more times. CDR3 protein: CASSLAPGESSQPQHF. In DNA form, the CDR3 reads TGTGCCAGCAGTTTAGCGCCGGGGGAGAGTAGTCAGCCCCAGCATTTT. This chain connects TRBV12-3 or TRBV12-4 to TRBJ1-5; possibly TRBD1 for D (5 bases). V lost 0 bases to trimming and J lost 6 bases, with 15 bases between them. The CDR3 is 16 residues long.

In its sample, this clonotype was seen many times. V gene TRBV5-1 combines with J gene TRBJ1-1; TRBD1 might be the D (5 bases). Looked up from germline, CDR1 is SGHRS and CDR2 is YFSETQ. Trimming shortened V by 0 bases and J by 5 bases, and 14 bases separated the two germline ends. This CDR3 region has 15 residues. The CDR3 DNA sequence: TGCGCCAGCAGCTTGGCAGGGCCGGGAAGGACTGAAGCTTTCTTT. Translation: CASSLAGPGRTEAFF.

This clonotype was observed at least ten times. The chain joins TRBV6-5 to TRBJ1-1; TRBD1 matches 8 bases. Trimming cost V 4 bases and J 3 bases; bases outside gene matches: 4. The germline V gene encodes CDR1 MNHEY and CDR2 SVGAGI. The CDR3 covers 14 residues. This chain's CDR3 is CASSSGGPDTEAFF. CDR3 bases: TGTGCCAGCAGTTCAGGGGGCCCAGACACTGAAGCTTTCTTT.

This clonotype has a count of ten or more. V gene TRBV11-1 combines with J gene TRBJ1-2; 11 bases are a match to TRBD1. The CDR3 has 15 amino acids. Germline V CDR1 and CDR2: SGHAT, FQDESV (reference sequence). The V gene end was trimmed by 4 bases and the J gene end by 4 bases; junction bases not matched to a gene: 5. The CDR3: CASSSPGQGGYGYTF. CDR3 nucleotide sequence: TGTGCCAGCAGCTCACCGGGACAGGGGGGCTATGGCTACACCTTC.

This clonotype has ten or more counts. This chain joins TRBV20-1 and TRBJ1-1; tentatively, D is TRBD1 (6 bases). V lost 0 bases and J 4 bases, leaving 12 bases between the germline ends. CDR1 and CDR2 (germline): DFQATT, SNEGSKA (reference sequence). The CDR3 extends over 14 amino acids. The CDR3 is CSARDQRGGTEAFF. The CDR3 nucleotides are TGCAGTGCTAGAGATCAAAGGGGGGGCACTGAAGCTTTCTTT.

This clonotype was counted only a few times. The chain is built from TRBV20-1 and TRBJ1-2; 8 nucleotides align to TRBD1. The V gene end was trimmed by 5 bases and the J gene end by 7 bases; junction bases not matched to a gene: 9. The CDR3 totals 13 residues. Germline CDR1 DFQATT, CDR2 SNEGSKA (reference sequence). The CDR3 sequence is CSAPSRGLRGYTF. The CDR3 DNA is TGCAGTGCTCCCAGCAGGGGGCTCCGTGGCTACACCTTC.

This clonotype has at least ten counts. The rearrangement links TRBV7-9 to TRBJ1-3; no reliable D call. CDR1 and CDR2 from the germline V gene are SEHNR and FQNEAQ (reference sequence). CDR3 length equals 14 residues. The ends were cut back, 8 bases at V and 0 bases at J, with 11 bases in the middle. Here the CDR3 reads CASGRRGSGNTIYF. The CDR3 DNA reads TGTGCCAGCGGTAGGAGAGGCTCTGGAAACACCATATATTTT.

This clonotype was recorded at least ten times. V usage is TRBV7-2 and J usage is TRBJ2-2; D may correspond to TRBD1 or TRBD2 (6 bases each). Deletions cut 11 bases from V and 2 bases from J, with 21 bases between. From germline, CDR1 is SGHTA and CDR2 FQGNSA. The CDR3 consists of 16 residues. The CDR3 loop reads CAVRGRGAANTGELFF. CDR3 nucleotide sequence: TGTGCCGTACGGGGGCGGGGAGCGGCAAACACCGGGGAGCTGTTTTTT.

This clonotype occurred a few times. With a much larger clone just one base away, this may be a read error. This chain uses TRBV28 with TRBJ2-5; D not certain. In germline, CDR1 is MDHEN, CDR2 SYDVKM. The CDR3 length is 11 residues. V was cut by 7 bases and J by 5 bases, with 8 bases left in between. The CDR3 loop reads CASTNVETQYF. The DNA of the CDR3 is TGTGCCAGCACTAATGTGGAGACCCAGTACTTC.

This clonotype was observed at least ten times. V is TRBV2 and J is TRBJ2-6, with a weak D call TRBD1 (5 bases). CDR3 length: 14 amino acids. In germline, CDR1 is SNHLY, CDR2 FYNNEI. Deletions cut 5 bases from V and 2 bases from J, with 7 bases between. CDR3 DNA sequence: TGTGCCAGCAGTTCAGGGACTGGGGCCAACGTCCTGACTTTC. It encodes CASSSGTGANVLTF.

The chain is built from TRBV29-1 and TRBJ2-1; TRBD1 agrees at 9 bases. CDR3 length: 15 residues. J gave up 6 bases and V 6 bases, and 12 bases lay outside the gene matches. CDR1 and CDR2 (germline): SQVTM, ANQGSEA. The CDR3 loop is CSVEILTGGGNEQFF. CDR3 DNA: TGCAGCGTCGAGATATTGACAGGGGGTGGCAATGAGCAGTTCTTC.

This clonotype has a count of ten or more. The chain recombines TRBV11-2 with TRBJ2-5; no clear D gene. The CDR3 extends over 10 amino acids. Germline V gives CDR1 SGHAT, CDR2 FQNNGV. The germline V and J ends were trimmed by 8 bases and 2 bases, with 3 bases remaining between them. CDR3 bases: TGTGCCAGCGCTCAAGAGACCCAGTACTTC. Translation: CASAQETQYF.

This chain joins TRBV3-1 and TRBJ2-5; tentatively, D is TRBD2 (5 bases). Germline CDR1 and CDR2: LGHDT and YNNKEL (reference sequence). The V end lost 5 bases, the J end lost 5 bases, and 12 bases lay between the germline ends. The CDR3 is made up of 13 amino acids. The CDR3 sequence: CASSSTREETQYF. CDR3 bases: TGTGCCAGCAGCTCCACTAGGGAGGAGACCCAGTACTTC.

Only one count was recorded for this clonotype. At one boundary the junction diverges from the germline segment, which might be a read error. This chain links TRBV19 with TRBJ1-1; D is perhaps TRBD1 (6 bases). Germline V gives CDR1 LNHDA, CDR2 SQIVND (reference sequence). The CDR3 has 13 amino acids. The CDR3 is CASSQGMNTEALF. CDR3 in DNA: TGTGCCAGTAGTCAGGGGATGAACACTGAAGCTCTCTTT.

This clonotype occurred a few times. The chain combines TRBV3-1 with TRBJ2-5; TRBD1 aligns across 8 bases. V lost 4 bases, J lost 5 bases, and 6 bases stayed unmatched. The CDR3 has 14 residues. The germline gives CDR1 LGHDT, CDR2 YNNKEL (reference sequence). CDR3 bases: TGTGCCAGCAGCCCCGGACAGGGTGCCGAGACCCAGTACTTC. Its protein product is CASSPGQGAETQYF.

The table lists this clonotype with a few counts. The rearrangement links TRBV25-1 to TRBJ1-4; D unclear. Trimming shortened V by 3 bases and J by 8 bases, and 10 bases separated the two germline ends. The germline CDR1 and CDR2 sequences are MGHDK and SYGVNS. The CDR3 loop spans 13 amino acids. This CDR3 reads CASSEWSREKLFF. In DNA, the CDR3 is TGTGCCAGCAGTGAGTGGAGCAGGGAAAAACTGTTTTTT. Together with reference TRBV25-1 and TRBJ1-4, the CDR3 gives the full variable domain: EADIYQTPRYLVIGTGKKITLECSQTMGHDKMYWYQQDPGMELHLIHYSYGVNSTEKGDLSSESTVSRIRTEHFPLTLESARPSHTSQYLCASSEWSREKLFFGSGTQLSVL.

This clonotype was seen a handful of times. A much larger clone differs from this one at a single base, so this may be a read error. The genes are TRBV6-1 and TRBJ1-2, with D possibly TRBD1 on 5 matching bases. The V end lost 8 bases, the J end lost 4 bases, and 14 bases lay between the germline ends. The CDR3 covers 13 residues. In germline, CDR1 is MNHNS, CDR2 SASEGT. The CDR3 region is CASSPGFAYGYTF. CDR3 DNA sequence: TGTGCCAGCTCGCCAGGGTTCGCCTATGGCTACACCTTC.

Many counts were recorded for this clonotype. DNA for the CDR3: TGTGCCAGCAGTTTAGGGACAGGGTTTTCTCAGCCCCAGCATTTT. It is translated as CASSLGTGFSQPQHF. This rearrangement joins TRBV27 to TRBJ1-5; 9 bases are a match to TRBD1. Looked up from germline, CDR1 is MNHEY and CDR2 is SMNVEV (reference sequence). This CDR3 has 15 residues. V lost 2 bases, J lost 6 bases, and 5 bases stayed unmatched.

This clonotype was recorded at least ten times. The gene calls are TRBV12-3 or TRBV12-4 and TRBJ2-7; 7 bases fit TRBD1. The CDR3 sequence is 13 residues long. The V segment lost 5 bases and the J segment 3 bases; nucleotides outside the gene matches: 4. The CDR3 sequence is CASSPGQIYEQYF. For the CDR3, the DNA is TGTGCCAGCAGTCCGGGACAGATCTACGAGCAGTACTTC.

The rearrangement uses TRBV20-1 and TRBJ2-7; perhaps TRBD2 as D (6 bases). Trimming took off 6 bases at V and 2 bases at J, with 20 bases between the two ends. CDR1 and CDR2 (germline): DFQATT, SNEGSKA (reference sequence). The CDR3 spans 15 residues. The CDR3 loop is CSAPQRGGDPYEQYF. DNA of the CDR3: TGCAGTGCCCCACAGAGGGGCGGGGACCCCTACGAGCAGTACTTC.

The table lists this clonotype with many counts. V is TRBV20-1 and J is TRBJ2-2; D may match TRBD1 or TRBD2 (6 bases each). V gave up 1 base and J gave up 0 bases, with 15 bases separating them. Germline CDR1 is DFQATT and CDR2 is SNEGSKA (reference sequence). The CDR3 extends over 17 amino acids. In nucleotides, the CDR3 is TGCAGTGCTAGAGGATGGAGGGCAGGGGCGAACACCGGGGAGCTGTTTTTT. Translated, it gives CSARGWRAGANTGELFF.

This clonotype was observed many times. The chain recombines TRBV28 with TRBJ2-5, with 7 bases matching TRBD2. After removal of 8 bases from V and 5 bases from J, the junction contained 8 bases not matched to a gene. The germline CDR1 and CDR2 sequences are MDHEN and SYDVKM. This CDR3 is 13 amino acids long. The CDR3 DNA reads TGTGCCAGCGAAGAGGGAGGGGTCGAGACCCAGTACTTC. It is translated as CASEEGGVETQYF.

This clonotype appeared many times. The V and J genes are TRBV12-3 or TRBV12-4 and TRBJ2-2; D is possibly TRBD2 (5 bases). The V and J ends lost 7 bases and 4 bases respectively, with 16 bases between them. The CDR3 has 15 amino acids. The chain's CDR3 is CASTQLLGITGELFF. Written as DNA, the CDR3 is TGTGCCAGCACACAGTTGCTCGGGATCACCGGGGAGCTGTTTTTT.

As for this clonotype: This may be a read error: a much more frequent sequence differs by one nucleotide. CDR3 amino acids: CASSHRGTRLGVWEQYF. The CDR3 bases are TGTGCCAGCAGTCATAGGGGGACCCGCCTCGGGGTGTGGGAGCAGTACTTC. This chain joins TRBV6-1 and TRBJ2-7, with a weak D call TRBD1 (6 bases). V shed 5 bases and J shed 7 bases, with 27 bases lying between them. The V gene's germline CDR1 is MNHNS and CDR2 SASEGT. CDR3 size: 17 residues.